This T cell receptor (beta chain) was retrieved from a study of control samples from healthy donors and cancer patients. This CDR3 comprises 13 residues. V gave up 2 bases and J gave up 4 bases, with 9 bases separating them. Germline V gives CDR1 MNHNS, CDR2 SASEGT. Profiled with immunoSEQ multiplex PCR; TCRdb holds only in-frame clones, not every one. This table has some 210,000 clones, 91% appearing once. Material: blood. This sequence joins TRBV6-1 and TRBJ2-7; D is possibly TRBD1 (6 bases). This receptor was identified in a man aged 25-40 years in good health. CDR3 sequence: CASSEWDTYEQYF. The CDR3 DNA reads TGTGCCAGCAGTGAATGGGACACTTACGAGCAGTACTTC.